A single TCR beta chain is shown here with its context. The assay was immunoSEQ multiplex PCR, and TCRdb's table has in-frame clones only and misses some. The table shows about 260,000 clones, with about nine tenths occurring only once. The length of the CDR3 is 17 residues. V lost 6 bases, J lost 0 bases, and 10 bases stayed unmatched. Germline CDR1 is ENHRY and CDR2 is SYGVKD. The record originates from a study of blood T cell repertoires in COVID-19. Study as a whole: The United States, Italy and Spain were the sources of the acute and convalescent COVID-19 samples. Nucleic acid was either cDNA or gDNA, and it came from T cells, B-cell-depleted T cells, or PBMCs.

Participant age was roughly 18 to 95 years, and participants resided in about two dozen US areas. Cohorts were determined from participant-reported clinical history. The clonotype was recovered from a woman aged 30 to 39 with acute COVID-19. The rearrangement uses TRBV10-3 and TRBJ2-2, with 7 bases identical to TRBD1. Sequencing input: PBMCs or T cells enriched from blood (not recorded which). This chain's CDR3 is CAIRGDRAKTNTGELFF. The CDR3 DNA follows: TGTGCCATCAGAGGAGACAGGGCTAAGACGAACACCGGGGAGCTGTTTTTT.